This T cell receptor (beta chain) was profiled in a study of post-analysis software for immune sequencing data. Study-wide results and limits: In patients, TRBV5-6, TRBV5-1 and TRBV20-1 belonged to several TRBV segments found more frequently than in controls.

CDR3 size: 15 residues. Per the germline V gene, CDR1 is ENHRY and CDR2 is SYGVKD. The V and J ends lost 0 bases and 4 bases respectively, with 12 bases between them. This clonotype has only a few counts. Its antigen is unknown. The library was made from cDNA and included unique molecular identifiers. TCRdb reprocessed the PCR reads via MiXCR and lists one record per CDR3 protein. The top ten hold more than 1.5% of the sample, which has 450,000 to 650,000 distinct CDR3 sequences, 40% to 50% seen once. This clonotype was obtained from a girl between 5 and 17 years old with multiple sclerosis. The V call is TRBV10-3, the J call TRBJ1-2; the D is unclear. The sequencing input was blood. CDR3 region: CAISESRREVYGYTF. CDR3 sequence (DNA): TGTGCCATCAGTGAGTCTAGACGGGAAGTCTATGGCTACACCTTC.